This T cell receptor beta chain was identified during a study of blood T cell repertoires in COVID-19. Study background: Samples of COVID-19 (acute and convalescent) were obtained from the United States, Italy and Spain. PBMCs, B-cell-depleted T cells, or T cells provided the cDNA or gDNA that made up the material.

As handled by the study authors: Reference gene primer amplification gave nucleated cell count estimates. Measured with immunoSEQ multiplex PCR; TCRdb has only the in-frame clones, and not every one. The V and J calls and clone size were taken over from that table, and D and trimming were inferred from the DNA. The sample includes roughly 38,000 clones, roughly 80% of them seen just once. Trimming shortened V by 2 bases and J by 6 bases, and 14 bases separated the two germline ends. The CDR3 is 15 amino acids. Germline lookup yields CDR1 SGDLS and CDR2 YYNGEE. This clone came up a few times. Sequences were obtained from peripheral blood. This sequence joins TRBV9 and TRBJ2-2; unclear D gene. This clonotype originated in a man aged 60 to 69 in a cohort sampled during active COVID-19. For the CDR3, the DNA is TGTGCCAGCAGCGTTAATTGGATTGGAGCCGGGGAGCTGTTTTTT. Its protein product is CASSVNWIGAGELFF.